This record covers a single T cell receptor beta chain. Generated by immunoSEQ multiplex PCR, the TCRdb table keeps only in-frame clones and is missing some. Among tens of thousands of clones listed, approximately 89% were seen once. This CDR3 region has 16 residues. V lost 2 bases to trimming and J lost 7 bases, with 18 bases between them. CDR1 and CDR2 (germline): SGHAT, FQNNGV. These data are taken from a study of blood T cell repertoires in COVID-19. The chain recombines TRBV11-2 with TRBJ2-1, with D possibly matching TRBD1 (6 bases). The clonotype originates from a man in his sixties with acute or convalescent COVID-19. Sequenced material: peripheral blood. CDR3: CASSLRWGRLGNEQFF. The CDR3 bases are TGTGCCAGCAGCTTAAGGTGGGGGCGGCTAGGGAATGAGCAGTTCTTC.